The T cell receptor beta chain under discussion was sequenced for a study of blood T cell repertoires in COVID-19. The CDR3 consists of 14 residues. From germline, CDR1 is KGHSH and CDR2 LQKENI. Trimming removed 3 bases from V and 1 base from J, with 9 bases in between. This clone has only one observation. This sample includes further DNA sequences coding for the same CDR3. Source study methods: Nucleated cell number was recorded as an estimate derived from reference gene primer amplification. Data came from immunoSEQ multiplex PCR; TCRdb stores just in-frame clones and leaves some out. The V and J calls and clone size are taken from that table; D and trimming were inferred from the DNA. This sample yields approximately 300,000 clones, of which around 86% are seen a single time; 4.5% to 6.5% belongs to the top ten.

The receptor comes from a man aged 55 to 70 who had recovered from COVID-19. The sample was PBMCs or T cells enriched from blood (not recorded which). The chain couples TRBV18 to TRBJ1-1; D may be TRBD1 (5 bases). CDR3 loop: CASSPREGNTEAFF. The CDR3 DNA follows: TGTGCCAGCTCACCCAGGGAGGGGAACACTGAAGCTTTCTTT.